This T cell receptor beta chain was sequenced for a study of blood T cell repertoires in COVID-19. Study-level information: Spain, Italy and the United States supplied samples that represented acute and convalescent COVID-19. Sources were T cells, B-cell-depleted T cells, or PBMCs; the material itself was cDNA or gDNA.

The trim removed 2 bases at V and 4 bases at J, leaving 5 bases unmatched. Germline CDR1 is SGHRS and CDR2 is YFSETQ. CDR3 size: 15 residues. Authors' methods: Amplification with reference gene primers provided the estimates of nucleated cell counts. Profiled with immunoSEQ multiplex PCR; TCRdb holds only in-frame clones, not every one. That table gives V, J and clone size, and the DNA gave D and trimming. There are around 100,000 clones in the sample; 70% to 90% occur only once, and less than 4% lies in the top ten. Sequencing was carried out using peripheral blood. The TCR was taken from a human donor in a cohort sampled during active COVID-19. This chain joins TRBV5-1 and TRBJ1-5; TRBD1 matches 8 bases. The CDR3 reads CASSFGQGQNQPQHF. CDR3 DNA: TGCGCCAGCAGCTTCGGACAGGGACAGAATCAGCCCCAGCATTTT.